The T cell receptor beta chain under discussion was sequenced for a study of T cells after yellow fever vaccination. Study results and limitations: Detected again after the booster were most primary-vaccination clones, at 96% CD4 and approximately 85% CD8. Secondary responses were weaker yet peaked faster, day 5 versus 15. Contaminants from the bulk population, in the form of abundant clonotypes, could be found in FACS-sorted repertoires.

A 5'RACE template-switching step, the method used to make TCR cDNA, added a universal primer site and UMIs. TCRdb reprocessed the 5' RACE reads with MiXCR, giving one entry per CDR3 protein. The sample records about 350,000 distinct CDR3 sequences, approximately 8% being singletons. The CDR3 totals 16 residues. Germline loops: CDR1 SEHNR, CDR2 FQNEAQ (reference sequence). V shed 5 bases and J shed 0 bases, with 14 bases lying between them. As concerns this clonotype: What it binds is unknown.

The starting material was PBMCs, obtained about 41 days after the first yellow fever vaccination. The receptor was derived from a man between 18 and 35 years old who received the YFV17D yellow fever vaccine. The V call is TRBV7-9, the J call TRBJ2-1, with a possible D match to TRBD2 (6 bases). CDR3 coding DNA: TGTGCCAGCAGCCCTGGGGGGAGCCGCTCCTACAATGAGCAGTTCTTC. Residues: CASSPGGSRSYNEQFF.